The source of this T cell receptor (beta chain) is a study of T cell repertoires in cytomegalovirus infection. Study as a whole: CMV epitopes, recently identified HLA-C-restricted and well-studied HLA-B-restricted, were used.

Study results and limitations: Clonotypes of TCR beta that were HLA-C-restricted and CMV-specific dominated the ex vivo response. Summed public TCR beta family frequency identified CMV carriers bearing the relevant HLA.

Concerning this clonotype itself: The antigen is undetermined.

Trimming took off 3 bases at V and 10 bases at J, with 14 bases between the two ends. This CDR3 is 13 amino acids long. Germline CDR1 and CDR2: KGHDR and SFDVKD. TCRdb used MiXCR to reprocess the reads, holding one entry per CDR3 protein. The sample consists of under 850,000 distinct CDR3 sequences, 30% to 35% of them appearing once. The starting material was cultured PBMCs, obtained from culture after CMV antigen stimulation. The source of this sequence is a human donor in good health (CMV status not recorded). Some clones in this sample may be carry-over from other donors' samples. The rearrangement links TRBV24-1 to TRBJ1-1; a weak D match, TRBD1 (6 bases). The CDR3 DNA sequence: TGTGCCACCAGTGATAACAGGGATCGAGGAGCTTTCTTT. Translating it yields CATSDNRDRGAFF.